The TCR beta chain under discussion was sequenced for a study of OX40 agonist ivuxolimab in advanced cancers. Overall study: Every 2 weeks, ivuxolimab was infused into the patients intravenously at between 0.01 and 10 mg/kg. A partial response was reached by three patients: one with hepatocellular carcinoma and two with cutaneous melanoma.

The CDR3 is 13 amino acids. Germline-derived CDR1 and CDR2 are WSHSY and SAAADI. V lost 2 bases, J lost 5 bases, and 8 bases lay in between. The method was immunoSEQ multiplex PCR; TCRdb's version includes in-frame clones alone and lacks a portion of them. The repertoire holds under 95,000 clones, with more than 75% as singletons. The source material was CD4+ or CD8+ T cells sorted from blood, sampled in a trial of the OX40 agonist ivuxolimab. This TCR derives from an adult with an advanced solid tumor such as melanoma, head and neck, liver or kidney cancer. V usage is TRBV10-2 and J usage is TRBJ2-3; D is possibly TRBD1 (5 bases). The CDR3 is CASSETGQDTQYF. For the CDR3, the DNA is TGCGCCAGCAGTGAGACAGGACAAGATACGCAGTATTTT.